The rows below give T cell receptor beta chains drawn from one sample of a study of beta chain features in type 1 diabetes. Generated by immunoSEQ multiplex PCR, the TCRdb table keeps only in-frame clones and is missing some. The table has more than 350,000 clones, roughly an eighth seen once. The sequencing sample was made of naive CD4+ T cells from blood. The receptors were gathered from a woman between 18 and 29 years old in good health. The CDR3 runs from the conserved cysteine through the conserved F or W. D genes are given only for firm matches. Clone size is given for some rows only: seen once, a few or many times, or a class if the clone is expanded.

D gene	V gene	clone size	J gene	CDR3 protein	CDR3 DNA
-	TRBV9	-	TRBJ2-5	CASSVDVRWETQYF	TGTGCCAGCAGCGTAGACGTACGGTGGGAGACCCAGTACTTC
-	TRBV25-1	few	TRBJ1-2	CASRDNYGYTF	TGTGCCAGCAGGGATAACTATGGCTACACCTTC
TRBD2	TRBV7-9	-	TRBJ2-1	CASSPRTSGNNEQFF	TGTGCCAGCAGCCCCCGGACTAGCGGAAACAATGAGCAGTTCTTC
TRBD1	TRBV28	-	TRBJ1-6	CASLGTGYNSPLHF	TGTGCCAGCCTAGGGACAGGTTATAATTCACCCCTCCACTTT
-	TRBV9	few	TRBJ2-2	CASSPRTKGDGELFF	TGTGCCAGCAGCCCCCGGACCAAGGGCGACGGGGAGCTGTTTTTT
-	TRBV7-2	few	TRBJ2-3	CASSPARGDTQYF	TGTGCCAGCAGCCCTGCACGAGGAGATACGCAGTATTTT
-	TRBV19	few	TRBJ1-2	CASSIGYGYTF	TGTGCCAGTAGTATAGGCTATGGCTACACCTTC
TRBD2	TRBV5-4	few	TRBJ2-5	CASSYRTRQQETQYF	TGTGCCAGCAGCTACCGGACTAGGCAGCAAGAGACCCAGTACTTC
-	TRBV20-1	-	TRBJ2-4	CSASSKNIQYF	TGCAGTGCTAGTAGTAAAAACATTCAGTACTTC
TRBD2	TRBV28	-	TRBJ2-1	CASSPTSGGVHEQFF	TGTGCCAGCAGCCCGACTAGCGGGGGGGTGCATGAGCAGTTCTTC
-	TRBV7-9	-	TRBJ1-5	CASSFPNQPQHF	TGTGCCAGCAGCTTTCCCAATCAGCCCCAGCATTTT
-	TRBV7-9	-	TRBJ2-5	CASSRPQETQYF	TGTGCCAGCAGCCGACCCCAAGAGACCCAGTACTTC
TRBD1	TRBV25-1	few	TRBJ2-1	CASSLRGQNNEQFF	TGTGCCAGCAGTTTGAGGGGGCAAAACAATGAGCAGTTCTTC
-	TRBV7-9	-	TRBJ2-1	CASSFGQRYNEQFF	TGTGCCAGCAGCTTTGGCCAGAGATACAATGAGCAGTTCTTC
-	TRBV5-1	few	TRBJ2-2	CASSRGVSNTGELFF	TGCGCCAGCAGCCGAGGGGTATCCAACACCGGGGAGCTGTTTTTT
TRBD2	TRBV2	few	TRBJ2-5	CASSETWTSPSQETQYF	TGTGCCAGCAGTGAAACTTGGACTAGCCCTTCCCAAGAGACCCAGTACTTC
-	TRBV13	few	TRBJ1-2	CASSSYGARAYGYTF	TGTGCCAGCAGCTCCTACGGTGCCCGGGCCTATGGCTACACCTTC
TRBD1	TRBV5-1	few	TRBJ2-1	CASSSGTVSYNEQFF	TGCGCCAGCAGCTCCGGGACAGTCTCCTACAATGAGCAGTTCTTC
TRBD1	TRBV29-1	-	TRBJ2-5	CSGCTPGQGQETQYF	TGCAGCGGCTGTACTCCCGGACAGGGGCAAGAGACCCAGTACTTC
TRBD1	TRBV2	few	TRBJ1-2	CASSPNRGSNYGYTF	TGTGCCAGCAGTCCGAACAGGGGATCAAACTATGGCTACACCTTC
-	TRBV7-8	few	TRBJ2-6	CASRTAAGRTTGANVLTF	TGTGCCAGCAGAACAGCGGCGGGGCGGACCACTGGGGCCAACGTCCTGACTTTC
TRBD1	TRBV2	few	TRBJ2-7	CASSGTGQGSYEQYF	TGTGCCAGCAGTGGGACGGGACAGGGCTCCTACGAGCAGTACTTC
TRBD2	TRBV7-2	-	TRBJ2-3	CASSLSGSADTQYF	TGTGCCAGCAGCCTCAGCGGGAGTGCAGATACGCAGTATTTT
TRBD2	TRBV5-4	-	TRBJ2-1	CASSQSSGAYNEQFF	TGTGCCAGCAGCCAATCTAGCGGAGCCTACAATGAGCAGTTCTTC
-	TRBV7-3	few	TRBJ2-1	CASSLSYELDSYNEQFF	TGTGCCAGCAGCTTATCTTACGAGTTAGACTCCTACAATGAGCAGTTCTTC
-	TRBV28	few	TRBJ2-5	CASSFGARGQETQYF	TGTGCCAGCAGTTTTGGGGCTCGTGGTCAAGAGACCCAGTACTTC
-	TRBV18	few	TRBJ1-2	CASSPVRGANYGYTF	TGTGCCAGCTCACCTGTCAGGGGCGCGAACTATGGCTACACCTTC
-	TRBV28	-	TRBJ2-5	CASSFLQGGAETQYF	TGTGCCAGCAGTTTTCTCCAGGGCGGGGCAGAGACCCAGTACTTC
-	TRBV29-1	-	TRBJ2-4	CSVGRILAKNIQYF	TGCAGCGTTGGGCGCATATTAGCCAAAAACATTCAGTACTTC
-	TRBV7-9	-	TRBJ2-5	CASSLQGEGETQYF	TGTGCCAGCAGCCTCCAGGGGGAGGGAGAGACCCAGTACTTC
-	TRBV7-2	few	TRBJ1-4	CASSLFGSTNEKLFF	TGTGCCAGCAGCTTATTCGGGTCAACTAATGAAAAACTGTTTTTT
-	TRBV4-3	-	TRBJ1-1	CASSHPYGGRSEAFF	TGCGCCAGCAGCCACCCTTATGGAGGGAGATCTGAAGCTTTCTTT
-	TRBV28	-	TRBJ2-3	CASSLPPGDTQYF	TGTGCCAGCAGTTTACCCCCAGGAGATACGCAGTATTTT